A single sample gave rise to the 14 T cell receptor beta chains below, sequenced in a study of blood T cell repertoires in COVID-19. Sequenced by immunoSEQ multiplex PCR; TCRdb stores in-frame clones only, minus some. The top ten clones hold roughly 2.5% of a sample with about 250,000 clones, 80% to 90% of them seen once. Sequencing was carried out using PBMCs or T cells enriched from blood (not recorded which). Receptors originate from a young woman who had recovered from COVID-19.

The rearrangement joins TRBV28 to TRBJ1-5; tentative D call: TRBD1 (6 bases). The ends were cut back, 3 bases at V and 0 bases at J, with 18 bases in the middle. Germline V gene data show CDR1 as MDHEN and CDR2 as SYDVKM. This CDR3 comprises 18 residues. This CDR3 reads CASSLGALGTTSNQPQHF. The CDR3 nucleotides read TGTGCCAGCAGTTTGGGGGCACTCGGGACAACTAGCAATCAGCCCCAGCATTTT.

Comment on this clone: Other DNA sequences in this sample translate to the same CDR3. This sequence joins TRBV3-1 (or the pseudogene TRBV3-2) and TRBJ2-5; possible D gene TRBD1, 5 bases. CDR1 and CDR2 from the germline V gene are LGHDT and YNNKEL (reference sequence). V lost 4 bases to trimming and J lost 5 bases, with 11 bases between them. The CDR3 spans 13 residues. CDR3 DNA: TGTGCCAGCAGCCCCAGGGCCCAGGAGACCCAGTACTTC. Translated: CASSPRAQETQYF.

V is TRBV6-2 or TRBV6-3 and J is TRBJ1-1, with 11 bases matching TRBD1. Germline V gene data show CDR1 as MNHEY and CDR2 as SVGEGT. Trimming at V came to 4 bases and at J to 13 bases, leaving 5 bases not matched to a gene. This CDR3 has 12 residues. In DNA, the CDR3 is TGTGCCAGCAGTTTCGGGACAGGGGGAAATTTCTTT. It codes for CASSFGTGGNFF.

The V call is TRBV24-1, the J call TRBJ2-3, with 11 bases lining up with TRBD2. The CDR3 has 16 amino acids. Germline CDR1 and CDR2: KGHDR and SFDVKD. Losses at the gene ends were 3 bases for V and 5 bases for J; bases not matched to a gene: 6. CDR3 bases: TGTGCCACCAGTGATCATAGCGGGGGGGCATTAGATACGCAGTATTTT. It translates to CATSDHSGGALDTQYF.

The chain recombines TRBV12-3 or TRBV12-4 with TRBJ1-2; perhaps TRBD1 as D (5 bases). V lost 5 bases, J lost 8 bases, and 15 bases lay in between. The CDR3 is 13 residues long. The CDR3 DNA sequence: TGTGCCAGCAGTCTCGGACACGGCGTCGGCTACACCTTC. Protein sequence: CASSLGHGVGYTF.

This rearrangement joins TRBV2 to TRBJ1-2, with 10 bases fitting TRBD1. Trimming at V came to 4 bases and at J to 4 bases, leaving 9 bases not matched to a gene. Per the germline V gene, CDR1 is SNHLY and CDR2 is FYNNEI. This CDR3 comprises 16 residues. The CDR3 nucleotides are TGTGCCAGCAGTGGGGACAGGGGTCCCGTTACCTATGGCTACACCTTC. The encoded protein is CASSGDRGPVTYGYTF. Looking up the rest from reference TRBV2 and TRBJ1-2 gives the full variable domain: EPEVTQTPSHQVTQMGQEVILRCVPISNHLYFYWYRQILGQKVEFLVSFYNNEISEKSEIFDDQFSVERPDGSNFTLKIRSTKLEDSAMYFCASSGDRGPVTYGYTFGSGTRLTVV.

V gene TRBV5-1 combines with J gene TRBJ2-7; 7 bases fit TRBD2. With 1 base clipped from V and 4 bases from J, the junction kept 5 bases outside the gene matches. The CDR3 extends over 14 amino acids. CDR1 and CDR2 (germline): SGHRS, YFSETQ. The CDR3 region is CASSLRDYPYEQYF. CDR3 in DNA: TGCGCCAGCAGCTTGAGGGACTACCCATACGAGCAGTACTTC.

The CDR3 DNA follows: TGTGCCAGCTCACCGGCGGGGCGGGGTTCACCCCTCCACTTT. Its protein product is CASSPAGRGSPLHF. V usage is TRBV18 and J usage is TRBJ1-6; a possible D gene is TRBD1 (5 bases). Trimming removed 3 bases at V and 9 bases at J, with 12 bases between. CDR3 length: 14 amino acids. The germline CDR1 and CDR2 sequences are KGHSH and LQKENI.

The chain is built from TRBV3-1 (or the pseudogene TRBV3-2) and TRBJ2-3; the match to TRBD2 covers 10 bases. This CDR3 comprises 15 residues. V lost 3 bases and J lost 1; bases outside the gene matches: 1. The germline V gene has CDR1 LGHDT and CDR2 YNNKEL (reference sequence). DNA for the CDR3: TGTGCCAGCAGCCAGCTAGCGGGGGGCACAGATACGCAGTATTTT. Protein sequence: CASSQLAGGTDTQYF.

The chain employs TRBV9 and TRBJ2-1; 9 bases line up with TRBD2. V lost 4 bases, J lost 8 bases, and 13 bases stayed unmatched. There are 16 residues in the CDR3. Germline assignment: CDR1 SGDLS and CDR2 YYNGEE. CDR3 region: CASSSGAGGWADEQFF. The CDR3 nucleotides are TGTGCCAGCAGCTCCGGAGCGGGGGGTTGGGCTGATGAGCAGTTCTTC.

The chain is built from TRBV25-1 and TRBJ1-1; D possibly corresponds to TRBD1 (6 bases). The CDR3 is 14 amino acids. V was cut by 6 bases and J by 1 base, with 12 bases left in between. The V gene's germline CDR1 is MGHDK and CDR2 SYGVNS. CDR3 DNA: TGTGCCAGCAGATATGGGGGCTCGAACACTGAAGCTTTCTTT. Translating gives CASRYGGSNTEAFF.

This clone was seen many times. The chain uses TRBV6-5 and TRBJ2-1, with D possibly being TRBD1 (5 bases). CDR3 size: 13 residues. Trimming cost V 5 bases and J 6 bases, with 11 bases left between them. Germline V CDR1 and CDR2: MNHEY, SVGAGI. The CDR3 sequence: CASSTQDPNEQFF. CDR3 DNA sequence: TGTGCCAGCAGTACACAGGATCCCAATGAGCAGTTCTTC.

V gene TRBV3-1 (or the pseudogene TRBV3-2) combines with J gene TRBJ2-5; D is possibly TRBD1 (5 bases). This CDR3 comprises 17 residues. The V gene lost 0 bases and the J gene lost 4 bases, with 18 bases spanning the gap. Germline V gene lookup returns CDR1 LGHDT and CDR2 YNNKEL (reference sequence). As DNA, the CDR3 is TGTGCCAGCAGCCAAGATATCGCAGGGCCTATGTCAGAGACCCAGTACTTC. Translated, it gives CASSQDIAGPMSETQYF.

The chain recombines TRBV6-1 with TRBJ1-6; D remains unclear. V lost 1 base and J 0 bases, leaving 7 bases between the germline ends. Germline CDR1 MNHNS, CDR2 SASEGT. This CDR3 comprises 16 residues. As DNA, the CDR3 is TGTGCCAGCAGTGAAGTCCCGAGCTCCTATAATTCACCCCTCCACTTT. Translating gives CASSEVPSSYNSPLHF.